Below, 13 T cell receptor beta chains from the same sample are listed, as sequenced in a study of T cell responses to AZD1222 COVID-19 vaccine. The method was immunoSEQ multiplex PCR; TCRdb's version includes in-frame clones alone and lacks a portion of them. This table has roughly 100,000 clones, approximately 89% appearing once. The input for sequencing was peripheral blood, taken 28 days after the second AZD1222 dose. Receptors were obtained from an adult who received the AZD1222 COVID-19 vaccine.

This clone was found a few times. V usage is TRBV28 and J usage is TRBJ2-1, with a possible D match to TRBD2 (6 bases). CDR1 is MDHEN, CDR2 SYDVKM, per germline. The CDR3 is 12 residues long. V lost 4 bases and J 12 bases, leaving 13 bases between the germline ends. The CDR3 DNA reads TGTGCCAGCAGTTCGGGACTTCTGGGGCAGTTCTTC. Encoded protein: CASSSGLLGQFF. Supplemented by reference TRBV28 and TRBJ2-1, the full variable domain reads DVKVTQSSRYLVKRTGEKVFLECVQDMDHENMFWYRQDPGLGLRLIYFSYDVKMKEKGDIPEGYSVSREKKERFSLILESASTNQTSMYLCASSSGLLGQFFGPGTRLTVL.

The rearrangement links TRBV30 to TRBJ1-1; D remains unclear. V lost 0 bases, J lost 7 bases, and 9 bases lay in between. The germline gives CDR1 GTSNPN, CDR2 SVGIG (reference sequence). The CDR3 is made up of 12 amino acids. CDR3 DNA sequence: TGTGCCTGGAGTGTGACAAGGGTTGAAGCTTTCTTT. It specifies CAWSVTRVEAFF.

The V and J genes are TRBV19 and TRBJ1-4, with D maybe TRBD1 (6 bases). The CDR3 sequence is 13 residues long. Trimming shortened V by 3 bases and J by 11 bases, and 13 bases separated the two germline ends. Looked up from germline, CDR1 is LNHDA and CDR2 is SQIVND (reference sequence). CDR3 region: CASSIQGTGKLFF. DNA for the CDR3: TGTGCCAGTAGTATCCAGGGGACGGGGAAACTGTTTTTT.

This clone was seen a few times. The V call is TRBV3-1 (or the pseudogene TRBV3-2), the J call TRBJ2-1; TRBD2 matches 11 bases. The germline gives CDR1 LGHDT, CDR2 YNNKEL (reference sequence). With V trimmed by 0 bases and J by 6 bases, 1 base remained unmatched. The CDR3 spans 15 residues. The DNA for the CDR3 is TGTGCCAGCAGCCAAGATAGCGGGAGGGCCAATGAGCAGTTCTTC. Its protein is CASSQDSGRANEQFF.

The V call is TRBV6-2 or TRBV6-3, the J call TRBJ2-7, with D tentatively TRBD1 (5 bases). Trimming left V 4 bases short and J 2 bases short, with 21 bases between. From germline, CDR1 is MNHEY and CDR2 SVGEGT. The CDR3 is made up of 17 amino acids. CDR3 sequence: CASSSTLTDLGPYEQYF. DNA for the CDR3: TGTGCCAGCAGTTCAACCTTGACAGACCTGGGCCCCTACGAGCAGTACTTC.

Written as DNA, the CDR3 is TGTGCCTGGACGTTGATCGACAGCGGTGGCTACACCTTC. Its protein product is CAWTLIDSGGYTF. The rearrangement joins TRBV30 to TRBJ1-2; D is perhaps TRBD1 (5 bases). Germline V gene lookup returns CDR1 GTSNPN and CDR2 SVGIG (reference sequence). This CDR3 contains 13 residues. The ends were cut back, 4 bases at V and 7 bases at J, with 16 bases in the middle.

The chain links TRBV19 to TRBJ2-1, with a tentative D call TRBD1 (6 bases). V lost 5 bases, J lost 3 bases, and 20 bases lay in between. Germline V gene data show CDR1 as LNHDA and CDR2 as SQIVND (reference sequence). The CDR3 length is 17 residues. The CDR3 DNA reads TGTGCCAGTAGTTCCTGGTCCCGACAGGCTAGCTACAATGAGCAGTTCTTC. This gives the protein CASSSWSRQASYNEQFF. Full variable domain (missing parts from reference TRBV19 and TRBJ2-1): DGGITQSPKYLFRKEGQNVTLSCEQNLNHDAMYWYRQDPGQGLRLIYYSQIVNDFQKGDIAEGYSVSREKKESFPLTVTSAQKNPTAFYLCASSSWSRQASYNEQFFGPGTRLTVL.

The V gene is TRBV27, the J gene TRBJ1-1; TRBD1 is a possible D gene (6 bases). From germline, CDR1 is MNHEY and CDR2 SMNVEV (reference sequence). V was cut by 1 base and J by 3 bases, with 12 bases left in between. CDR3 length: 15 residues. CDR3 protein: CASSLWGGPDTEAFF. The CDR3 nucleotides are TGTGCCAGCAGTTTATGGGGGGGGCCGGACACTGAAGCTTTCTTT.

This chain joins TRBV10-1 and TRBJ2-4, with a possible D match to TRBD1 (5 bases). This CDR3 spans 10 amino acids. The V and J ends lost 3 bases and 15 bases respectively, with 9 bases between them. Looked up from germline, CDR1 is WNHNN and CDR2 is SYGVQD (reference sequence). CDR3 protein: CASSELGAYF. The CDR3, as DNA: TGCGCCAGCAGTGAACTTGGGGCGTACTTC.

The chain couples TRBV6-5 to TRBJ2-3, with TRBD1 as a possible D gene (5 bases). The CDR3 has 14 amino acids. Looked up from germline, CDR1 is MNHEY and CDR2 is SVGAGI. Deletions cut 7 bases from V and 0 bases from J, with 11 bases between. This CDR3 reads CASTDITSTDTQYF. The CDR3 nucleotides read TGTGCCAGCACGGACATTACTAGCACAGATACGCAGTATTTT.

The rearrangement links TRBV19 to TRBJ2-1; TRBD2 matches 13 bases. V lost 1 base to trimming and J lost 9 bases; unmatched junction nucleotides: 6. CDR1 and CDR2 (germline): LNHDA, SQIVND (reference sequence). The CDR3 consists of 16 residues. CDR3: CASSIGAGLAGVEQFF. The CDR3 coding sequence is TGTGCCAGTAGTATAGGAGCCGGACTAGCGGGAGTTGAGCAGTTCTTC.

The V call is TRBV7-2, the J call TRBJ2-7, with TRBD2 matching 10 bases. Germline V gene data show CDR1 as SGHTA and CDR2 as FQGNSA. The CDR3 totals 14 residues. Trimming at V came to 5 bases and at J to 9 bases, leaving 10 bases not matched to a gene. The CDR3, as DNA: TGTGCCAGCAGCCCGGGACTAGCGCACATGGGGCAGTACTTC. Encoded protein: CASSPGLAHMGQYF.

The chain links TRBV18 to TRBJ1-5; a possible D gene is TRBD1 (5 bases). The CDR3 consists of 16 residues. V was trimmed by 3 bases and J by 3 bases, leaving 15 bases between them. Germline CDR1 is KGHSH and CDR2 is LQKENI. The CDR3 region has the DNA TGTGCCAGCTCACCCCAGACCGCAGGGAACAATCAGCCCCAGCATTTT. Translated: CASSPQTAGNNQPQHF.